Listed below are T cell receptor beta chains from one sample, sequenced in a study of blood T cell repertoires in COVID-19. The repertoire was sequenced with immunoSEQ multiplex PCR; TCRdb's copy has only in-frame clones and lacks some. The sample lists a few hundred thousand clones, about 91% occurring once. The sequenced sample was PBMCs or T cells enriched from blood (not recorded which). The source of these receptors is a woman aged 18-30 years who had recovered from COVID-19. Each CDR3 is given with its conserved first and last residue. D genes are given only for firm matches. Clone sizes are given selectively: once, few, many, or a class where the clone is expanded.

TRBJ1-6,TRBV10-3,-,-,TGTGCCACGAGAAGCCAGTCGGGGAGCAATTCACCCCTCCACTTT,CATRSQSGSNSPLHF
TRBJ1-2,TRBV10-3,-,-,TGTGCCATCCGGGTTCGGACATATCGATTTCTTGGCTACACCTTC,CAIRVRTYRFLGYTF
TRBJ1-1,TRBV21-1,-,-,TGTGCCAGCAGCACCAGACAGGGGAGGAACACTGAAGCTTTCTTT,CASSTRQGRNTEAFF
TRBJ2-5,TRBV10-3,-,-,TGTGCCATCAGTGGGGCTAGCGCAGGGACCCAGTACTTC,CAISGASAGTQYF
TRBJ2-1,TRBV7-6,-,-,TGTGCCAGCAGCTCATCCCGTAGTATGAATGAGCAGTTCTTC,CASSSSRSMNEQFF
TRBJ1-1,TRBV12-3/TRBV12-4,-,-,TGTGCCAGCAGTTTATCTCGCACTGAAGCTTTCTTT,CASSLSRTEAFF
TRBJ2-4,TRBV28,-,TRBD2,TGTGCCAGCAGTTTATACGGCGGGGGAAGCATTCAGTACTTC,CASSLYGGGSIQYF
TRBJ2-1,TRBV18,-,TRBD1,TGTGCCAGCTCACGAGACAGGGGAGGAGAGCAGTTCTTC,CASSRDRGGEQFF
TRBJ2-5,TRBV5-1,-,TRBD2,TGCGCCAGCAGCTCGGTGATTGGGGCGGGGGTTCCGGAGACCCAGTACTTC,CASSSVIGAGVPETQYF
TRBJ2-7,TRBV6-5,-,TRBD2,TGTGCCAGCAGAGGACTAGCGACCTACGAGCAGTACTTC,CASRGLATYEQYF
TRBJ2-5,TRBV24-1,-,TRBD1,TGTGCCGCCGGGACAGGGGGGGAAGAGACCCAGTACTTC,CAAGTGGEETQYF
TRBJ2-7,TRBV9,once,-,TGTGCCAGCAGCGTAGGCGGAGGCGAGTACGAGCAGTACTTC,CASSVGGGEYEQYF
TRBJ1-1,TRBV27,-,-,TGTGCCACTTCAGGGTTTTACACTGAAGCTTTCTTT,CATSGFYTEAFF
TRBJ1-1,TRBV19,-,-,TGTGCCAGTACCGCTGCTTCGGTTTTGAACACTGAAGCTTTCTTT,CASTAASVLNTEAFF
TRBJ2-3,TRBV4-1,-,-,TGCGCCAGCAGGTTACTAGGATCCACAGATACGCAGTATTTT,CASRLLGSTDTQYF
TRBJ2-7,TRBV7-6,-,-,TGTGCCAGCAGCTTAGCGAAAACTGAGCAGTACTTC,CASSLAKTEQYF
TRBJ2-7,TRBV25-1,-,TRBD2,TGTGCCAGCAGTGAATGGGGAAGGAGGCGGGGGACCTACGTGCAGTACTTC,CASSEWGRRRGTYVQYF
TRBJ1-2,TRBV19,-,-,TGTGCCAGTAGTATACTCGCTGGTGACAGAGTCTATGGCTACACCTTC,CASSILAGDRVYGYTF
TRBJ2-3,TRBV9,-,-,TGTGCCAGCAGCGTAGTGAGTGCGAGCACAGATACGCAGTATTTT,CASSVVSASTDTQYF
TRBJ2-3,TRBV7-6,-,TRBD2,TGTGCCAGCAGCTTAGTACTAGCGGGGGTCACAGATACGCAGTATTTT,CASSLVLAGVTDTQYF
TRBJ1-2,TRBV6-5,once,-,TGTGCCAGCAGTTACTACACAGGGAATGGCTACACCTTC,CASSYYTGNGYTF
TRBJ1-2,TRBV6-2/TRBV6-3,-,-,TGTGCCAGCAGTTACTCGAGTGATGATAACTATGGCTACACCTTC,CASSYSSDDNYGYTF
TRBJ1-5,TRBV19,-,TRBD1,TGTGCCAGTAGGGACTACAGGGGGGGACAGCCCCAGCATTTT,CASRDYRGGQPQHF
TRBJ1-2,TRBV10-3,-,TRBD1,TGTGCCATCAGTCTAGGGACAGGGGGCCGTCGAGATGGCTACACCTTC,CAISLGTGGRRDGYTF
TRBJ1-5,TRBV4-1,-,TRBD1,TGCGCCAGCAGTCCCGGGACAGCCTCTTATAGCAATCAGCCCCAGCATTTT,CASSPGTASYSNQPQHF
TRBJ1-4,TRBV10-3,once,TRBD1,TGTGCCATCAGGTCTAAAGACAGGGCGGGGAAACTGTTTTTT,CAIRSKDRAGKLFF
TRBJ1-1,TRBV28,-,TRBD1,TGTGCCAGCAGTTCGTGGGACAGGGGAAAAAACACTGAAGCTTTCTTT,CASSSWDRGKNTEAFF
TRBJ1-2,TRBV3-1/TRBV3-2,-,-,TGTGCCAGCAGCAAGCAAGGGGCTAGGGGGAACTATGGCTACACCTTC,CASSKQGARGNYGYTF
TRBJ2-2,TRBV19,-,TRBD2,TGTGCCAGTAGTATAGACGGACTAGCGGGAGGGCCGTGGGAGCTGTTTTTT,CASSIDGLAGGPWELFF
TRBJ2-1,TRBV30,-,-,TGTGCCTGGGTCGCTCTTGGTAGCGGCCTGAACAATGAGCAGTTCTTC,CAWVALGSGLNNEQFF
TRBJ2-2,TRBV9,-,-,TGTGCCAGCAGCGTAACAGGGATAGGGGAGCTGTTTTTT,CASSVTGIGELFF
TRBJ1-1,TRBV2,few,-,TGTGCCAGCAGTGAAGAAATTTCGGCTTTCTTT,CASSEEISAFF
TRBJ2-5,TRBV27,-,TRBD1,TGTGCCAGCAGACCGACTTGGGACAGGTACCAAGAGACCCAGTACTTC,CASRPTWDRYQETQYF
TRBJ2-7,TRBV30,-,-,TGTGCCTGGAGTGTCGCCAGGGTACGTTACGAGCAGTACTTC,CAWSVARVRYEQYF
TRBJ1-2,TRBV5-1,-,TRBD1,TGCGCCAGCAGCCGCGATTCGGGACAGGGTGGCTACACCTTC,CASSRDSGQGGYTF
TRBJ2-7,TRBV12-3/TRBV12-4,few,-,TGTGCCAGCCGACTCCTCGGGAGCTACGAGCAGTACTTC,CASRLLGSYEQYF
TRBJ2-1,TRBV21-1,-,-,TGTGCCAGCGTAGGGGGGCGGGAGGACTACAATGAGCAGTTCTTC,CASVGGREDYNEQFF
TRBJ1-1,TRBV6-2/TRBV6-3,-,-,TGTGCCAGCAGTCGGGGGGGGGTAGCTGAAGCTTTCTTT,CASSRGGVAEAFF
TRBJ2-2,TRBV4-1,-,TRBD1,TGCGCCAGCAGCCAAGGGCCGGGACAGGGGGTGCGGAGGTACACCGGGGAGCTGTTTTTT,CASSQGPGQGVRRYTGELFF
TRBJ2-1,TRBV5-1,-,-,TGCGCCAGCAGCCAGGACAGACTTAACTACAATGAGCAGTTCTTC,CASSQDRLNYNEQFF
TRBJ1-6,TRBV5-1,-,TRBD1,TGCGCCAGCAGCTTTGATTGGCGACAGGGTGGAATCGGTTCACCCCTCCACTTT,CASSFDWRQGGIGSPLHF
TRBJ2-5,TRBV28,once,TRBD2,TGTGCCAGCAGTCGACGGACTAGCGGGGAAGAGACCCAGTACTTC,CASSRRTSGEETQYF
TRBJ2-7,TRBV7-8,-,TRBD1,TGTGCCAGCAGCTTAGGGACAGGGGGATGGTACGAGCAGTACTTC,CASSLGTGGWYEQYF
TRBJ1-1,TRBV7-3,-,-,TGTGCCAGCAGCTTACAGGCATCCAGGAACACTGAAGCTTTCTTT,CASSLQASRNTEAFF
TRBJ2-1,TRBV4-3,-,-,TGCGCCAGCAGCCTAAGAGGCCCCCAAAGCTTTGAGCAGTTCTTC,CASSLRGPQSFEQFF
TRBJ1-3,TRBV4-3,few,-,TGCGCCAGCAGCTTACGACAGTACTCTGGAAACACCATATATTTT,CASSLRQYSGNTIYF
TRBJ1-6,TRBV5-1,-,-,TGCGCCAGCAGGAATGCCGCCAGTAATTCACCCCTCCACTTT,CASRNAASNSPLHF
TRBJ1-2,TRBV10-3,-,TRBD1,TGTGCCAACGGGGACAGGGGTACCTATGGCTACACCTTC,CANGDRGTYGYTF
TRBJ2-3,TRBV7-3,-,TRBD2,TGTGCCAGCAGCTCCGGACTAGCCGGGGCAGATACGCAGTATTTT,CASSSGLAGADTQYF
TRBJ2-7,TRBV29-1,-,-,TGCAGCGTTGAAGGAGCCAACTACGAGCAGTACTTC,CSVEGANYEQYF